This T cell receptor (beta chain) was obtained from a study of early T cells in non-severe SARS-CoV-2 infection (dated by TCRdb to the early 2020s). Regarding the complete study: Because TCR sequencing relied on bulk RNA taken from unsorted whole blood, pairing of alpha and beta chains was not possible.

The method behind the library was 5' RACE. For sequencing, a NextSeq 500 was employed. To correct for sequencing error and PCR bias, the TCR library protocol tagged individual cDNA molecules with unique molecular identifiers. Both TCR alpha and beta chains were sequenced, and tight co-correlation was observed between alpha and beta sequence abundances in each sample. Per the source publication's procedure: Decombinator V4 was used to annotate the V gene, J gene and CDR3 of the TCR sequences. TCRs were defined as expanded if a significant change between any two time points was detected under a Poisson model with p below 0.0001. TCR abundances were normalised to the total number of TCRs sequenced in each sample and reported as counts per million. MAIT TCRs were defined by TRAV1-2 paired with TRAJ12, TRAJ20 or TRAJ33, and iNKT TCRs by TRAV10 paired with TRAJ18. VDJdb, accessed on 1 November 2021, was searched for TCRs annotated for CMV, EBV and SARS-CoV-2, and TCRs annotated for more than one antigen were excluded. The public reads were reprocessed in TCRdb via fastp at Q25 and MiXCR, keeping in-frame beta chains. Entries are consolidated by CDR3 protein sequence, retaining the most common genes and DNA. The V and J calls here are based on TCRdb, not the publication. In all, the sample holds tens of thousands of distinct CDR3 sequences, and 6.2% of those were seen once. The ten top clones hold approximately 4.1% of the sample.

The study was a case-control design nested within a healthcare worker cohort in London, UK, with weekly nasopharyngeal swab PCR tests and blood sampling. Healthcare workers were recruited between 23 and 31 March 2020, during the week of the UK lockdown, and were followed weekly for up to roughly 16 weeks. Reading the germline V gene (reference sequence) gives CDR1 DFQATT and CDR2 SNEGSKA. The germline V and J ends show losses of 0 bases and 2 bases respectively, and no gene match explains 6 bases of the junction. The CDR3 has 16 amino acids, counting the end cysteine and phenylalanine. Of all the DNA, just the CDR3 is kept, 48 bases in frame from base 1. The study at large found these results: VDJdb matching was skewed toward anti-spike CD8 responses and likely underestimated virus-specific expansions, missing private and CD4 specificities.

This clonotype was counted ten times or more. The specificity of this receptor is unknown. No per-base quality is available; no much larger clone lies one base away. This receptor was identified in an adult who was a healthcare worker with PCR-confirmed SARS-CoV-2 infection or an uninfected control (not recorded which). The rearranged chain carries TRBV20-1 and TRBJ2-7; 11 central bases correspond to TRBD2. The specimen was whole blood. The DNA sequence is TGCAGTGCTAGAGACGCTAGCGGGGGGACTACCTACGAGCAGTACTTC. Its translation reads: CSARDASGGTTYEQYF.